This T cell receptor beta chain came from a study of T cell responses to AZD1222 COVID-19 vaccine. V was clipped by 0 bases and J by 3 bases, with 7 bases between them. The CDR3 runs to 14 residues. The germline CDR1 and CDR2 sequences are SGHDT and YYEEEE. The data were produced by immunoSEQ multiplex PCR, yet TCRdb's version contains in-frame clones alone and is incomplete. Among about 85,000 clones listed, over 70% were seen once. The chain carries TRBV5-6 and TRBJ1-5; possibly TRBD1 for D (5 bases). The receptor comes from an adult in good health. Sequencing used peripheral blood, obtained on day 0 of AZD1222 vaccination. CDR3 amino acids: CASSLGQYNQPQHF. CDR3 nucleotides: TGTGCCAGCAGCTTGGGACAGTACAATCAGCCCCAGCATTTT.